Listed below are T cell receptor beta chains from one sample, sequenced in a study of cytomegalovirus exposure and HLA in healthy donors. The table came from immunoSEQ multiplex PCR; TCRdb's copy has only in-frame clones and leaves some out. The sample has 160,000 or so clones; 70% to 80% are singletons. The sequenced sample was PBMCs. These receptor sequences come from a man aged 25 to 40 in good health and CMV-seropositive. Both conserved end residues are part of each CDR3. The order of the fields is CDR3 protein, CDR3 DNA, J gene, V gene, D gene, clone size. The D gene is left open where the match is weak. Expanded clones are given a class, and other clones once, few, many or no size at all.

CDR3 protein: CASSLRTSGGADTQYF; CDR3 DNA: TGTGCCAGCAGTCTCAGGACTAGCGGGGGTGCAGATACGCAGTATTTT; J gene: TRBJ2-3; V gene: TRBV5-6; D gene: TRBD2; clone size: -
CDR3 protein: CANLAPPSGTGTRRANQPQHF; CDR3 DNA: TGCGCCAACCTAGCACCCCCCAGCGGGACAGGAACCCGTCGGGCGAATCAGCCCCAGCATTTT; J gene: TRBJ1-5; V gene: TRBV5-1; D gene: TRBD1; clone size: once
CDR3 protein: CASSPGTGVDEQYF; CDR3 DNA: TGTGCCAGCTCCCCCGGGACAGGGGTTGATGAGCAGTACTTC; J gene: TRBJ2-7; V gene: TRBV18; D gene: TRBD1; clone size: -
CDR3 protein: CASSVEGNSGGYTF; CDR3 DNA: TGTGCCAGCAGCGTAGAGGGGAATTCTGGAGGCTACACCTTC; J gene: TRBJ1-2; V gene: TRBV9; D gene: -; clone size: -
CDR3 protein: CAWTPGAGGTEAFF; CDR3 DNA: TGTGCCTGGACCCCAGGCGCAGGAGGGACTGAAGCTTTCTTT; J gene: TRBJ1-1; V gene: TRBV30; D gene: -; clone size: few
CDR3 protein: CASSPPMGPTNEKLFF; CDR3 DNA: TGTGCCAGCTCACCACCGATGGGCCCAACTAATGAAAAACTGTTTTTT; J gene: TRBJ1-4; V gene: TRBV18; D gene: -; clone size: -
CDR3 protein: CASSQGRGTDTQYF; CDR3 DNA: TGTGCCAGCAGCCAGGGGCGGGGCACAGATACGCAGTATTTT; J gene: TRBJ2-3; V gene: TRBV27; D gene: -; clone size: once
CDR3 protein: CASSVRAGGFETQYF; CDR3 DNA: TGTGCCAGCAGCGTACGAGCGGGGGGGTTTGAGACCCAGTACTTC; J gene: TRBJ2-5; V gene: TRBV9; D gene: TRBD2; clone size: -
CDR3 protein: CASSLAVAGGFYGYTF; CDR3 DNA: TGTGCCAGCAGCTTAGCGGTAGCAGGGGGCTTCTATGGCTACACCTTC; J gene: TRBJ1-2; V gene: TRBV7-9; D gene: TRBD1; clone size: few
CDR3 protein: CACRDRGSYGYTF; CDR3 DNA: TGTGCCTGCCGGGACAGGGGTAGCTATGGCTACACCTTC; J gene: TRBJ1-2; V gene: TRBV6-1; D gene: TRBD1; clone size: -
CDR3 protein: CASSVGGGPKNIQYF; CDR3 DNA: TGTGCCAGCAGCGTAGGGGGGGGACCCAAAAACATTCAGTACTTC; J gene: TRBJ2-4; V gene: TRBV9; D gene: TRBD2; clone size: -
CDR3 protein: CASSSTGNAEHGYTF; CDR3 DNA: TGTGCCAGCAGTTCGACAGGGAATGCTGAGCATGGCTACACCTTC; J gene: TRBJ1-2; V gene: TRBV28; D gene: TRBD1; clone size: -
CDR3 protein: CASRQAEDSGYTF; CDR3 DNA: TGTGCCAGCAGGCAGGCTGAAGATTCTGGCTACACCTTC; J gene: TRBJ1-2; V gene: TRBV2; D gene: -; clone size: -
CDR3 protein: CACPAGSSYEQYF; CDR3 DNA: TGTGCCTGCCCCGCGGGGAGCTCCTACGAGCAGTACTTC; J gene: TRBJ2-7; V gene: TRBV30; D gene: -; clone size: -
CDR3 protein: CASSLLAGPYEQYF; CDR3 DNA: TGCGCCAGCAGCTTGTTAGCGGGGCCCTACGAGCAGTACTTC; J gene: TRBJ2-7; V gene: TRBV5-1; D gene: TRBD2; clone size: -
CDR3 protein: CSVVGDPRGEQYF; CDR3 DNA: TGCAGCGTTGTAGGGGATCCCCGAGGTGAGCAGTACTTC; J gene: TRBJ2-7; V gene: TRBV29-1; D gene: -; clone size: -
CDR3 protein: CASSPLSGNEQFF; CDR3 DNA: TGTGCCAGTAGTCCCTTGTCGGGCAATGAGCAGTTCTTC; J gene: TRBJ2-1; V gene: TRBV19; D gene: -; clone size: -
CDR3 protein: CASSLGSGRGSAEQYF; CDR3 DNA: TGTGCCAGCAGCTTAGGTTCTGGCAGGGGATCCGCCGAGCAGTACTTC; J gene: TRBJ2-7; V gene: TRBV7-2; D gene: -; clone size: once
CDR3 protein: CSVEGDRTGGYEQYF; CDR3 DNA: TGCAGCGTTGAAGGGGACCGGACGGGAGGCTACGAGCAGTACTTC; J gene: TRBJ2-7; V gene: TRBV29-1; D gene: TRBD2; clone size: few
CDR3 protein: CASSRQSSMNTEAFF; CDR3 DNA: TGTGCCAGCAGCCGACAGAGTAGCATGAACACTGAAGCTTTCTTT; J gene: TRBJ1-1; V gene: TRBV7-9; D gene: -; clone size: -
CDR3 protein: CASSQDHNQPQHF; CDR3 DNA: TGCGCCAGCAGCCAAGATCACAATCAGCCCCAGCATTTT; J gene: TRBJ1-5; V gene: TRBV4-1; D gene: -; clone size: -
CDR3 protein: CASSQDPRGEQFF; CDR3 DNA: TGCGCCAGCAGCCAAGACCCCAGGGGTGAGCAGTTCTTC; J gene: TRBJ2-1; V gene: TRBV4-1; D gene: -; clone size: -
CDR3 protein: CAWRQRQGSEKLFF; CDR3 DNA: TGTGCCTGGAGACAGAGACAGGGCAGTGAAAAACTGTTTTTT; J gene: TRBJ1-4; V gene: TRBV30; D gene: TRBD1; clone size: many
CDR3 protein: CASSEGVAGTLGDTQYF; CDR3 DNA: TGTGCCAGCAGTGAAGGTGTGGCGGGCACACTGGGGGATACGCAGTATTTT; J gene: TRBJ2-3; V gene: TRBV6-1; D gene: -; clone size: -
CDR3 protein: CASSMRFTNEKLFF; CDR3 DNA: TGTGCCAGTAGTATGAGGTTCACTAATGAAAAACTGTTTTTT; J gene: TRBJ1-4; V gene: TRBV19; D gene: -; clone size: -
CDR3 protein: CASSQEDGSSYNEQFF; CDR3 DNA: TGCGCCAGCAGCCAAGAAGATGGGAGCTCCTACAATGAGCAGTTCTTC; J gene: TRBJ2-1; V gene: TRBV4-1; D gene: -; clone size: -
CDR3 protein: CASSLRVDSPLHF; CDR3 DNA: TGTGCCAGCAGCCTCCGGGTAGACTCACCCCTCCACTTT; J gene: TRBJ1-6; V gene: TRBV5-6; D gene: -; clone size: once
CDR3 protein: CAWSGGTGGGQPQHF; CDR3 DNA: TGTGCCTGGAGTGGGGGGACAGGGGGCGGACAGCCCCAGCATTTT; J gene: TRBJ1-5; V gene: TRBV30; D gene: TRBD1; clone size: -
CDR3 protein: CASLQGYEQYF; CDR3 DNA: TGTGCCAGCTTACAGGGCTACGAGCAGTACTTC; J gene: TRBJ2-7; V gene: TRBV2; D gene: -; clone size: once
CDR3 protein: CSVEDRFTYEQYF; CDR3 DNA: TGCAGCGTTGAAGACAGGTTCACCTACGAGCAGTACTTC; J gene: TRBJ2-7; V gene: TRBV29-1; D gene: -; clone size: -
CDR3 protein: CASSGGQGSSYNSPLHF; CDR3 DNA: TGTGCCAGCAGTGGGGGACAGGGAAGCTCCTATAATTCACCCCTCCACTTT; J gene: TRBJ1-6; V gene: TRBV25-1; D gene: TRBD1; clone size: -
CDR3 protein: CATRETGQPEKLFF; CDR3 DNA: TGTGCCACTAGGGAAACAGGGCAGCCTGAAAAACTGTTTTTT; J gene: TRBJ1-4; V gene: TRBV10-3; D gene: -; clone size: few